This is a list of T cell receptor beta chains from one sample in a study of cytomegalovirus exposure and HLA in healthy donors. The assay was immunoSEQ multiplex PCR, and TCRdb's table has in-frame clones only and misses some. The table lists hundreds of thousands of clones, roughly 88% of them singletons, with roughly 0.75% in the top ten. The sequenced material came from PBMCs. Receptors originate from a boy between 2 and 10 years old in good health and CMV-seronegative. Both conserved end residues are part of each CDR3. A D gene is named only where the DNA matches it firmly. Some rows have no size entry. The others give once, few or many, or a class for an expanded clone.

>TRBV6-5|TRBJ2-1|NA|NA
CASSFNRGVGLVVF
TGTGCCAGCAGTTTCAATAGGGGGGTAGGACTAGTGGTCTTC
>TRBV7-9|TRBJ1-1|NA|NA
CSSLGAGTEAFF
TGTTCCAGCTTGGGCGCGGGAACTGAAGCTTTCTTT
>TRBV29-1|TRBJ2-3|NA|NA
CSVEEMGADTQYF
TGCAGCGTTGAAGAGATGGGCGCAGATACGCAGTATTTT
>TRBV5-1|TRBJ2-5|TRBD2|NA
CASSTKAGGAETQYF
TGCGCCAGCAGCACAAAAGCGGGGGGGGCGGAGACCCAGTACTTC
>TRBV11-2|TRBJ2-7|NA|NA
CASSLAGSEQYF
TGTGCCAGCAGCTTGGCGGGGAGCGAGCAGTACTTC
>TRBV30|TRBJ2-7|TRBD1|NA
CARSGQPSSEQYF
TGTGCCCGCTCGGGACAGCCCTCCTCCGAGCAGTACTTC
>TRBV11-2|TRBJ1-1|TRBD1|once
CASSTRQGNTEAFF
TGTGCCAGCAGCACCAGACAGGGGAACACTGAAGCTTTCTTT
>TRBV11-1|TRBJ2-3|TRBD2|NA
CASSLSGGITDTQYF
TGTGCCAGCAGCTTAAGCGGGGGCATCACAGATACGCAGTATTTT
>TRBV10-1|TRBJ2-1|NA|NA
CASSNGGIYNEQFF
TGCGCCAGCTCAAACGGGGGAATTTACAATGAGCAGTTCTTC
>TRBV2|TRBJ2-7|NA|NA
CASTSRRDYEQYF
TGTGCCAGCACATCCCGCAGGGACTACGAGCAGTACTTC
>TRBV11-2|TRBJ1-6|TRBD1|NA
CASSPQGGSYNSPLHF
TGTGCCAGCAGCCCCCAGGGGGGCTCCTATAATTCACCCCTCCACTTT
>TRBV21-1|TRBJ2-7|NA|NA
CASSKGDRDSYEQYF
TGTGCCAGCAGCAAGGGGGACAGGGACTCCTACGAGCAGTACTTC
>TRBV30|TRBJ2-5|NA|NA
CAWGHRRETQYF
TGTGCCTGGGGCCACAGACGAGAGACCCAGTACTTC
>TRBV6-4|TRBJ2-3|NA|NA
CASKEGEDTDTQYF
TGTGCCAGCAAGGAGGGTGAGGACACAGATACGCAGTATTTT
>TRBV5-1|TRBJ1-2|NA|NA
CASSPQGDGYTF
TGCGCCAGCAGTCCACAGGGTGACGGCTACACCTTC
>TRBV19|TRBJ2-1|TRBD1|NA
CASSSTGTGLSEQFF
TGTGCCAGTAGTTCCACCGGGACAGGGCTAAGTGAGCAGTTCTTC
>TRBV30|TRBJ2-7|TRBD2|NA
CAWSAGLAVSEQYF
TGTGCCTGGAGCGCGGGACTAGCGGTATCCGAGCAGTACTTC
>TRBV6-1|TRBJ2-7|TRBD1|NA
CASSEGTGAYEQYF
TGTGCCAGCAGTGAGGGGACAGGGGCCTACGAGCAGTACTTC
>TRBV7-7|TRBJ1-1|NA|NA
CASSLSMNTEAFF
TGTGCTAGCAGCCTATCCATGAACACTGAAGCTTTCTTT
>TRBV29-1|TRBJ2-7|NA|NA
CSVGGSYNPATYEQYF
TGCAGCGTTGGGGGCAGTTACAACCCCGCAACCTACGAGCAGTACTTC
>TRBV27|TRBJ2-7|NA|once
CASSRADTRAEQYF
TGTGCCAGCAGCCGGGCGGACACCCGAGCCGAGCAGTACTTC
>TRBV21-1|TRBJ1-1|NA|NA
CASSKEIRGGQNTEAFF
TGTGCCAGCAGCAAAGAGATACGAGGGGGACAGAACACTGAAGCTTTCTTT
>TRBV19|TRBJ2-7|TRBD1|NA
CASSIGPGGVPREQYF
TGTGCCAGTAGTATCGGTCCAGGGGGAGTTCCTCGGGAGCAGTACTTC
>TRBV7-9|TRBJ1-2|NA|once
CASSSRPRGRDYGYTF
TGTGCCAGCAGCTCGCGTCCCCGTGGCAGGGACTATGGCTACACCTTC
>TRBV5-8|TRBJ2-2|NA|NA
CASSKERLGGTGELFF
TGTGCCAGCAGCAAAGAAAGATTGGGGGGAACCGGGGAGCTGTTTTTT
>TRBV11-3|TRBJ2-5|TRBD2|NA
CASSFRLAGGPETQYF
TGTGCCAGCAGCTTTCGACTAGCGGGGGGGCCCGAGACCCAGTACTTC
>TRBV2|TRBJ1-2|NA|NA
CASRQTNYGYTF
TGTGCCAGCAGACAAACTAACTATGGCTACACCTTC
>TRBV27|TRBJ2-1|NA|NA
CASSLALGNEQFF
TGTGCCAGCAGTTTAGCCCTCGGGAATGAGCAGTTCTTC
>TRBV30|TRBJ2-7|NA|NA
CAWGGTYEQYF
TGTGCCTGGGGGGGGACCTACGAGCAGTACTTC
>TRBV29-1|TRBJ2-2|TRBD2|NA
CSGSGPTGELFF
TGCAGCGGTAGCGGGCCCACCGGGGAGCTGTTTTTT
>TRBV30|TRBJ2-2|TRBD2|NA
CALAGGIGELFF
TGTGCTCTAGCGGGAGGGATCGGGGAGCTGTTTTTT
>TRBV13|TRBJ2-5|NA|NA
CASSLRGLQETQYF
TGTGCCAGCAGCTTAAGGGGCCTTCAAGAGACCCAGTACTTC